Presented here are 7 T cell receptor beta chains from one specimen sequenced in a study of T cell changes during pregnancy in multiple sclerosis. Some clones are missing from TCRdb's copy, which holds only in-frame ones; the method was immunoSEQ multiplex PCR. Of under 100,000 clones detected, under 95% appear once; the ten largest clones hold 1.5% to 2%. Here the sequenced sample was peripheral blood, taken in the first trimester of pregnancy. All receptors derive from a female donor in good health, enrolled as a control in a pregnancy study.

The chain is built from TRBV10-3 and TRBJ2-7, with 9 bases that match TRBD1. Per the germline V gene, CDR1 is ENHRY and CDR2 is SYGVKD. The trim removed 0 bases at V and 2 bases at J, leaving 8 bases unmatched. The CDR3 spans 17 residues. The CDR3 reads CAISESTGGRGTYEQYF. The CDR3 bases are TGTGCCATCAGTGAGTCTACAGGGGGCAGGGGGACCTACGAGCAGTACTTC.

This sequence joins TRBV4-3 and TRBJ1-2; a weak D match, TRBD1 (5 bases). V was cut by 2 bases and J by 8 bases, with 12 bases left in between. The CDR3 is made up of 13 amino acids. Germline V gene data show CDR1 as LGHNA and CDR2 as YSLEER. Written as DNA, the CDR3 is TGCGCCAGCAGCCAAACCCAGGGAAACGGCTACACCTTC. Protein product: CASSQTQGNGYTF.

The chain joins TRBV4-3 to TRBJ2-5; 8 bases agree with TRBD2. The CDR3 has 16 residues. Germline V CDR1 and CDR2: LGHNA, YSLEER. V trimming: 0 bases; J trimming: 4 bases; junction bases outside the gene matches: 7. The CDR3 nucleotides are TGCGCCAGCAGCCAAGATAGGGGACTAGGGGGAGAGACCCAGTACTTC. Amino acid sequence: CASSQDRGLGGETQYF.

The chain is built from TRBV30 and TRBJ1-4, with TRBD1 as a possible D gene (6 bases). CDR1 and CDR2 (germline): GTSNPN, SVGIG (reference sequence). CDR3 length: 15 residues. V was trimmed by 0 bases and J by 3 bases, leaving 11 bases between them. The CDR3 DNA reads TGTGCCTGGAGTGTACGGGGGGGGCCTAATGAAAAACTGTTTTTT. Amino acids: CAWSVRGGPNEKLFF.

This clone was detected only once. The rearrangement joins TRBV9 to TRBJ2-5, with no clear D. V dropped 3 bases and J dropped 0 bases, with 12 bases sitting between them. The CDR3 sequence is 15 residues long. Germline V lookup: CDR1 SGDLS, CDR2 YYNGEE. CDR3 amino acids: CASSAPKPNQETQYF. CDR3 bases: TGTGCCAGCAGCGCCCCAAAGCCGAACCAAGAGACCCAGTACTTC.

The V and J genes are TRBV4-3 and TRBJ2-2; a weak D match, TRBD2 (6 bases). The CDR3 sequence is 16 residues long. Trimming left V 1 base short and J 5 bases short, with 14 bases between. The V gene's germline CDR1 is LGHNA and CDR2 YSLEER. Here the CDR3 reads CASSQGPSEGTGELFF. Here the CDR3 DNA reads TGCGCCAGCAGCCAAGGACCTAGCGAAGGGACCGGGGAGCTGTTTTTT.

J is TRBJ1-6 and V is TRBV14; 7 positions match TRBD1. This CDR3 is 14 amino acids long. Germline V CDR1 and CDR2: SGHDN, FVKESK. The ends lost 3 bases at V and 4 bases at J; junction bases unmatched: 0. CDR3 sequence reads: CASSHRGYNSPLHF. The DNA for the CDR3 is TGTGCCAGCAGCCACAGGGGGTATAATTCACCCCTCCACTTT.